The 26 T cell receptor beta chains reported below all come from one sample, sequenced in a study of T cells in Graves' hyperthyroidism and ophthalmopathy. Amplification of TCR beta CDR3 regions used RNA as the template. Carried out on the TCR CDR3, a first-round RT-PCR used the HTBI primer set. MiXCR, run by TCRdb on the multiplex PCR reads, gives a single entry per CDR3 protein. The table records fewer than 250,000 distinct CDR3 sequences, 17% of them present only once. The sample was blood. Receptors originate from a man aged 45 to 65 with Graves' hyperthyroidism.

This chain links TRBV29-1 with TRBJ2-2; D uncertain. The germline V and J ends were trimmed by 6 bases and 1 base, with 6 bases remaining between them. Germline CDR1 reads SQVTM; CDR2 reads ANQGSEA. This CDR3 has 12 residues. The CDR3 DNA follows: TGCAGCGTAGGCGGGAACACCGGGGAGCTGTTTTTT. Translated: CSVGGNTGELFF.

To note about this clonotype: This may arise from a read error, as a much more abundant clone is one base away. The rearrangement links TRBV27 to TRBJ1-4; TRBD1 agrees at 7 bases. The V gene's germline CDR1 is MNHEY and CDR2 SMNVEV (reference sequence). CDR3 length equals 14 residues. CDR3 nucleotide sequence: TGTGCCAGCAGTCGACAGGGTGGGAATGGAAAACTGTTTTTT. The encoded protein is CASSRQGGNGKLFF.

This clonotype has ten or more counts. The chain couples TRBV7-2 to TRBJ1-3, with D unresolved. Germline CDR1 is SGHTA and CDR2 is FQGNSA. Trimming stripped 1 base from V and 9 bases from J, with 4 bases between. The CDR3 is 11 amino acids. The CDR3 is CASSLDSTIYF. The DNA for the CDR3 is TGTGCCAGCAGCTTAGACAGCACCATATATTTT.

This clonotype came up many times. The chain joins TRBV3-1 to TRBJ2-1; TRBD1 matches 7 bases. CDR3 length: 12 amino acids. Germline loops: CDR1 LGHDT, CDR2 YNNKEL (reference sequence). V lost 0 bases to trimming and J lost 10 bases; unmatched junction nucleotides: 0. The chain's CDR3 is CASSQEDREQFF. The CDR3 DNA reads as TGTGCCAGCAGCCAAGAGGACAGGGAGCAGTTCTTC.

This clonotype was counted many times. This chain joins TRBV11-1 and TRBJ2-5; D not certain. Germline CDR1 SGHAT, CDR2 FQDESV (reference sequence). V dropped 0 bases and J dropped 5 bases, with 7 bases sitting between them. The CDR3 length is 13 residues. CDR3 DNA: TGTGCCAGCAGCTTAGCGCTGGCCGAGACCCAGTACTTC. Translating it yields CASSLALAETQYF.

This rearrangement joins TRBV5-5 to TRBJ2-7; 11 nucleotides agree with TRBD2. This CDR3 spans 15 amino acids. In germline, CDR1 is SGHKS, CDR2 YYEKEE (reference sequence). With 4 bases clipped from V and 2 bases from J, the junction kept 5 bases outside the gene matches. CDR3 region: CASSRTSGSTYEQYF. As DNA, the CDR3 is TGTGCCAGCAGCCGAACTAGCGGGAGTACCTACGAGCAGTACTTC. Looking up the rest from reference TRBV5-5 and TRBJ2-7 gives the full variable domain: DAGVTQSPTHLIKTRGQQVTLRCSPISGHKSVSWYQQVLGQGPQFIFQYYEKEERGRGNFPDRFSARQFPNYSSELNVNALLLGDSALYLCASSRTSGSTYEQYFGPGTRLTVT.

The CDR3 reads CASSSVAGNYEQYF. The CDR3 bases are TGTGCCAGCAGCTCGGTAGCGGGGAACTACGAGCAGTACTTC. This rearrangement joins TRBV7-8 to TRBJ2-7, with 8 bases aligning to TRBD2. V gave up 4 bases and J gave up 3 bases; unmatched junction bases: 5. The CDR3 has 14 amino acids. The germline gives CDR1 SGHVS, CDR2 FQNEAQ.

The chain has TRBV18 and TRBJ2-3; D perhaps matches TRBD1 (5 bases). V was clipped by 0 bases and J by 6 bases, with 19 bases between them. The CDR3 runs 17 residues. Germline V gives CDR1 KGHSH, CDR2 LQKENI. This CDR3 is CASSPPGFQGTPDTQYF. CDR3 in DNA: TGTGCCAGCTCACCACCGGGATTCCAGGGCACCCCCGATACGCAGTATTTT.

The sample holds a few counts of this clonotype. The chain couples TRBV10-3 to TRBJ1-2; no reliable D call. The germline V and J ends were trimmed by 6 bases and 0 bases, with 8 bases remaining between them. The CDR3 contains 13 residues. Germline values: CDR1 ENHRY, CDR2 SYGVKD. CDR3 nucleotides: TGTGCCATCAGGCAGAGCTCTAACTATGGCTACACCTTC. Translating it yields CAIRQSSNYGYTF.

This clonotype was recorded many times. The chain is built from TRBV18 and TRBJ1-1; possible D gene TRBD1, 5 bases. With 3 bases removed from V and 0 bases from J, the gap between germline ends came to 8 bases. Germline V gene sequence: CDR1 KGHSH, CDR2 LQKENI. The CDR3 covers 14 residues. The CDR3 spells CASSPGAMNTEAFF. CDR3 DNA: TGTGCCAGCTCACCCGGGGCGATGAACACTGAAGCTTTCTTT. Looking up the rest from reference TRBV18 and TRBJ1-1 gives the full variable domain: NAGVMQNPRHLVRRRGQEARLRCSPMKGHSHVYWYRQLPEEGLKFMVYLQKENIIDESGMPKERFSAEFPKEGPSILRIQQVVRGDSAAYFCASSPGAMNTEAFFGQGTRLTVV.

This clonotype was detected only a few times. V usage is TRBV6-2 or TRBV6-3 and J usage is TRBJ2-5, with D hard to call. Trimming took off 2 bases at V and 4 bases at J, with 8 bases between the two ends. Germline values: CDR1 MNHEY, CDR2 SVGEGT. The CDR3 extends over 13 amino acids. The CDR3 loop is CASSYDGLETQYF. CDR3 sequence (DNA): TGTGCCAGCAGTTACGATGGGTTAGAGACCCAGTACTTC.

This clonotype has a count of ten or more. The gene calls are TRBV29-1 and TRBJ2-1; 8 bases are shared with TRBD1. CDR1 is SQVTM and CDR2 is ANQGSEA in the germline V gene. Trimming cost V 4 bases and J 8 bases; bases outside gene matches: 7. The CDR3 loop spans 13 amino acids. CDR3 sequence: CSVADRVLDEQFF. The CDR3 region has the DNA TGCAGCGTTGCGGACAGGGTTCTCGATGAGCAGTTCTTC.

This clonotype was observed many times. The chain recombines TRBV3-1 with TRBJ2-2; tentatively, D is TRBD1 (5 bases). Germline-derived CDR1 and CDR2 are LGHDT and YNNKEL (reference sequence). V dropped 2 bases and J dropped 5 bases, with 18 bases sitting between them. The CDR3 totals 17 residues. The CDR3, as DNA: TGTGCCAGCAGCCAAAGGGTCCAGGGAAGGTGGACCGGGGAGCTGTTTTTT. Translating it yields CASSQRVQGRWTGELFF.

This clonotype was counted a few times. V gene TRBV4-2 combines with J gene TRBJ2-6; the D gene is possibly TRBD2 (5 bases). Germline assignment: CDR1 LGHNA and CDR2 YNFKEQ. This CDR3 has 15 amino acids. Trimming pared 0 bases from V and 4 bases from J, leaving 7 bases between. The CDR3 DNA reads TGTGCCAGCAGCCAAGATGGCGGGGGGGCCAACGTCCTGACTTTC. This translates into CASSQDGGGANVLTF.

Many counts were recorded for this clonotype. This rearrangement joins TRBV20-1 to TRBJ2-2; D is unresolved. Germline CDR1 DFQATT, CDR2 SNEGSKA (reference sequence). The V end was cut by 2 bases, the J end by 0 bases, with 13 bases between. The CDR3 totals 16 residues. DNA for the CDR3: TGCAGTGCTAGAAGCTCGGCTAGGCCGAACACCGGGGAGCTGTTTTTT. It yields the protein CSARSSARPNTGELFF.

This clonotype was seen more than once but under ten times. The rearrangement uses TRBV4-2 and TRBJ2-5, with 7 positions matching TRBD1. Germline V lookup: CDR1 LGHNA, CDR2 YNFKEQ. The CDR3 loop spans 16 amino acids. V lost 3 bases, J lost 4 bases, and 11 bases stayed unmatched. DNA of the CDR3: TGTGCCAGCAGCCAGGCCGGGACAGAAAAGGGAGAGACCCAGTACTTC. Protein: CASSQAGTEKGETQYF.

This clonotype was picked up many times. This sequence joins TRBV11-3 and TRBJ2-2; D is ambiguous. Germline assignment: CDR1 SGHNT and CDR2 YENEEA. The CDR3 has 12 residues. Between the trimmed V and J ends, which lost 1 base and 6 bases, there was a span of 3 bases. The CDR3: CASSLASGELFF. In nucleotides, the CDR3 is TGTGCCAGCAGCTTAGCATCCGGGGAGCTGTTTTTT.

The chain recombines TRBV30 with TRBJ1-3; the D is unclear. Germline lookup yields CDR1 GTSNPN and CDR2 SVGIG (reference sequence). The CDR3 totals 13 residues. The V end was cut by 2 bases, the J end by 7 bases, with 12 bases between. CDR3 loop: CAWSLGVANTIYF. The DNA of the CDR3 is TGTGCCTGGAGTCTTGGGGTAGCCAACACCATATATTTT.

Points on this clonotype: A much larger clone lies one base from this, so it may be a read error. The chain uses TRBV20-1 and TRBJ2-7; D call uncertain. The CDR3 spans 10 residues. The germline V gene encodes CDR1 DFQATT and CDR2 SNEGSKA (reference sequence). Deletions cut 3 bases from V and 6 bases from J, with 6 bases between. The CDR3 spells CSASTGEQYF. The CDR3 DNA sequence: TGCAGTGCTAGTACCGGCGAGCAGTACTTC.

Details on this clonotype: A much larger clone lies a single base off, so this may be a read error. The chain recombines TRBV27 with TRBJ2-7; 7 bases fit TRBD2. V shed 9 bases, J shed 7 bases, and the junction held 12 bases outside the gene matches. This CDR3 spans 13 amino acids. CDR1 MNHEY and CDR2 SMNVEV come from the germline V gene (reference sequence). CDR3 nucleotide sequence: TGTGCCAGGGAGCGGGGCCTTTGGGGTGAGCAGTACTTC. This gives the protein CARERGLWGEQYF.

In this sample, this clonotype turned up many times. The chain recombines TRBV12-3 or TRBV12-4 with TRBJ1-5, with no clear D. CDR3 size: 13 residues. Between the trimmed V and J ends, which lost 0 bases and 6 bases, there was a span of 6 bases. In nucleotides, the CDR3 is TGTGCCAGCAGTTTAGCGCGCGGTCAGCCCCAGCATTTT. Residues: CASSLARGQPQHF.

This clonotype appeared many times. The chain is built from TRBV27 and TRBJ2-1, with D hard to call. V lost 0 bases, J lost 6 bases, and 9 bases lay in between. The germline gives CDR1 MNHEY, CDR2 SMNVEV (reference sequence). The CDR3 runs to 14 residues. The CDR3 reads CASSLSSSRNEQFF. CDR3 sequence (DNA): TGTGCCAGCAGTTTATCCAGCAGCCGCAATGAGCAGTTCTTC.

In its sample, this clonotype was seen many times. The chain's CDR3 is CASSFSGQGVWHYEQYF. Written as DNA, the CDR3 is TGTGCCAGCAGCTTCAGCGGACAGGGGGTATGGCACTACGAGCAGTACTTC. The genes are TRBV6-2 or TRBV6-3 and TRBJ2-7, with TRBD1 matching over 10 bases. The CDR3 consists of 17 residues. In germline, CDR1 is MNHEY, CDR2 SVGEGT. J was trimmed by 3 bases and V by 6 bases; bases with no gene match: 14.

At least ten counts were recorded for this clonotype. This rearrangement joins TRBV2 to TRBJ1-6, with a tentative D call TRBD1 (5 bases). Germline V gene sequence: CDR1 SNHLY, CDR2 FYNNEI. Trimming removed 10 bases at V and 7 bases at J, with 11 bases between. The CDR3 covers 12 residues. CDR3 region: CATREGNSPLHF. For the CDR3, the DNA is TGTGCCACGAGGGAGGGGAATTCACCCCTCCACTTT.

J is TRBJ1-5 and V is TRBV30; the D gene is possibly TRBD1 (6 bases). The CDR3 spans 13 residues. Germline-derived CDR1 and CDR2 are GTSNPN and SVGIG (reference sequence). The V gene lost 4 bases and the J gene lost 7 bases, with 14 bases spanning the gap. DNA of the CDR3: TGTGCCTGGAATACAGGGATTAGCCAGCCCCAGCATTTT. The encoded protein is CAWNTGISQPQHF.

The chain is built from TRBV15 and TRBJ2-5; 7 positions match TRBD2. V was clipped by 4 bases and J by 3 bases; unmatched bases: 11. Germline CDR1 and CDR2: LNHNV and YYDKDF (reference sequence). The CDR3 consists of 16 residues. The chain's CDR3 is CATSKTGLSREETQYF. The CDR3 bases are TGTGCCACCAGCAAAACGGGACTATCGCGGGAAGAGACCCAGTACTTC.